This T cell receptor beta chain came from a study of response to subunit inactivated influenza vaccine. Study findings and constraints: Authors suggested few new T cells are recruited by each seasonal influenza vaccination.

TCRdb used MiXCR to reprocess the RT-PCR reads, holding one entry per CDR3 protein. Of hundreds of thousands of distinct CDR3 sequences listed, less than 20% were seen once; the top ten hold approximately 10%. This CDR3 is 15 amino acids long. Points on this clonotype: Its antigen is as yet unknown.

The chain employs TRBV21-1 and TRBJ2-5; the table's D call of TRBD1 was not tested on the DNA. TRBV21-1 is reported as a pseudogene. Sequencing used PBMCs from blood, obtained 5 to 6 days after vaccination. The sequence came from a man aged 50 to 60 who received an inactivated influenza vaccine. The CDR3 DNA reads TGTGCCAGCAGCAACCCGGGACCCCCCCAAGAGACCCAGTACTTC. Translating it yields CASSNPGPPQETQYF.